A selection of T cell receptor beta chains follows, all from one sample in a study of OX40 agonist ivuxolimab in advanced cancers. The method was immunoSEQ multiplex PCR; TCRdb's version includes in-frame clones alone and lacks a portion of them. The sample yields tens of thousands of clones, approximately 89% seen once. Sequencing used CD4+ or CD8+ T cells sorted from blood, obtained in a trial of the OX40 agonist ivuxolimab. Receptor source: an adult with an advanced solid tumor such as melanoma, head and neck, liver or kidney cancer. Both conserved end residues are part of each CDR3. Each record gives: J gene, V gene, CDR3 protein.

>TRBJ2-5|TRBV28
CASRAGPSQETQYF
>TRBJ1-1|TRBV5-1
CASSLGAPSRTEAFF
>TRBJ1-5|TRBV15
CATSRGSGLSNQPQHF
>TRBJ1-1|TRBV11-2
CASSATRDTPTEAFF
>TRBJ2-7|TRBV10-1
CASSESGGYEQYF
>TRBJ1-5|TRBV27
CASSSIAEGARQPQHF
>TRBJ2-7|TRBV27
CASSLRDSTYEQYF
>TRBJ1-5|TRBV28
CASLGGDRDNQPQHF
>TRBJ1-2|TRBV5-5
CASTYKVGDNPYGYTF
>TRBJ2-3|TRBV18
CASSPAGASTDTQYF
>TRBJ2-7|TRBV19
CATGTSGSSQQYF
>TRBJ1-2|TRBV27
CASRPGDRFYGYTF
>TRBJ2-7|TRBV28
CASSRLAGYEQYF
>TRBJ2-7|TRBV7-8
CASSFKGLGGGDPREQYF
>TRBJ1-2|TRBV6-5
CASSYVGNYGYTF
>TRBJ1-1|TRBV28
CASSLGAEAFF
>TRBJ1-2|TRBV9
CASSVQGTYGYTF
>TRBJ2-7|TRBV27
CASSSPGQGNHEQYF
>TRBJ1-5|TRBV4-3
CASSQAISQYSNQPQHF
>TRBJ1-5|TRBV19
CASSTLGTAYSNQPQHF
>TRBJ1-6|TRBV27
CASRNEGASPLHF
>TRBJ2-7|TRBV6-5
CASSYSTTGPYEQYF
>TRBJ1-5|TRBV28
CASSPRTGGEGSNQPQHF
>TRBJ1-1|TRBV11-1
CASSLETLGGRGAFF
>TRBJ2-1|TRBV11-3
CASSPGAVGDEQFF
>TRBJ1-1|TRBV6-5
CASSEGRNTEAFF
>TRBJ2-3|TRBV7-2
CASRRRGGRDTDTQYF
>TRBJ2-1|TRBV6-4
CASSDPGLAGVNEQFF
>TRBJ2-7|TRBV7-9
CASSLPPSSYEQYF
>TRBJ2-3|TRBV10-3
CAISGTSSSTDTQYF
>TRBJ2-5|TRBV5-1
CASSLGSTQETQYF
>TRBJ1-2|TRBV19
CASSIPGHVNYGYTF
>TRBJ2-3|TRBV9
CASSRVSDTQYF
>TRBJ2-5|TRBV5-1
CASSSATLQETQYF
>TRBJ2-5|TRBV28
CASSLIQRGGQETQYF
>TRBJ2-7|TRBV30
CAWRIRDVGYEQYF
>TRBJ1-2|TRBV4-3
CASSQERGIGGYTF
>TRBJ2-2|TRBV9
CASSTGTRATNTGELFF
>TRBJ1-1|TRBV5-1
CASSFQGLSFPNTEAFF
>TRBJ1-2|TRBV5-1
CASSPRTDHPFYGYTF
>TRBJ1-2|TRBV7-8
CASSLAGQDRGNGYTF
>TRBJ2-7|TRBV2
CASSVSGVGQYF
>TRBJ2-7|TRBV7-3
CASSRGGVRDEQYF
>TRBJ1-1|TRBV4-1
CASSQDPGQGWNTEAFF